The 27 T cell receptor beta chains below come from one sample, sequenced in a study of early T cells in non-severe SARS-CoV-2 infection. TCRdb redid the calling of the 5' RACE reads with MiXCR, one entry per CDR3 protein. The data hold about 59,000 distinct CDR3 sequences, with about 13% observed a single time. The sample here was whole blood, taken at baseline. These receptors were taken from an adult who was a healthcare worker with PCR-confirmed SARS-CoV-2 infection or an uninfected control (not recorded which).

This clonotype showed up many times. The CDR3 sequence: CSARIRVDEQYF. DNA of the CDR3: TGCAGTGCTAGGATCAGGGTTGACGAGCAGTACTTC. This chain connects TRBV20-1 to TRBJ2-7; tentative D call: TRBD1 (5 bases). Germline CDR1 reads DFQATT; CDR2 reads SNEGSKA (reference sequence). The V end was cut by 3 bases, the J end by 5 bases, with 11 bases between. This CDR3 contains 12 residues.

The genes are TRBV2 and TRBJ2-5, with TRBD2 as a possible D gene (5 bases). The CDR3 totals 14 residues. V was shortened by 2 bases and J by 5 bases, with 12 bases between the two germline ends. CDR1 and CDR2 (germline): SNHLY, FYNNEI. The CDR3 DNA sequence: TGTGCCAGCAGTGAACCGGGGATGGTCGAGACCCAGTACTTC. Encoded protein: CASSEPGMVETQYF. The full variable domain, with the rest looked up from reference TRBV2 and TRBJ2-5, is EPEVTQTPSHQVTQMGQEVILRCVPISNHLYFYWYRQILGQKVEFLVSFYNNEISEKSEIFDDQFSVERPDGSNFTLKIRSTKLEDSAMYFCASSEPGMVETQYFGPGTRLLVL.

This rearrangement joins TRBV7-2 to TRBJ1-5; perhaps TRBD1 as D (5 bases). The germline gives CDR1 SGHTA, CDR2 FQGNSA. Trimming shortened V by 4 bases and J by 1 base, and 11 bases separated the two germline ends. The CDR3 has 15 amino acids. The CDR3 DNA reads TGTGCCAGCAGCTCTCATTCAGGGAGCAATCAGCCCCAGCATTTT. Amino acid sequence: CASSSHSGSNQPQHF. Together with reference TRBV7-2 and TRBJ1-5, the CDR3 gives the full variable domain: GAGVSQSPSNKVTEKGKDVELRCDPISGHTALYWYRQSLGQGLEFLIYFQGNSAPDKSGLPSDRFSAERTGGSVSTLTIQRTQQEDSAVYLCASSSHSGSNQPQHFGDGTRLSIL.

J is TRBJ2-2 and V is TRBV29-1; possibly TRBD1 or TRBD2 for D (5 bases each). CDR3 length: 14 residues. CDR1 and CDR2 (germline): SQVTM, ANQGSEA. The V and J ends lost 7 bases and 3 bases respectively, with 15 bases between them. CDR3 amino acids: CSASLGTHTGELFF. The CDR3 bases are TGCAGCGCCTCCCTTGGGACCCACACCGGGGAGCTGTTTTTT.

This clonotype was found a few times. The V call is TRBV2, the J call TRBJ2-5; D may be TRBD2 (6 bases). Germline V gene sequence: CDR1 SNHLY, CDR2 FYNNEI. Deletions cut 5 bases from V and 0 bases from J, with 13 bases between. This CDR3 region has 15 residues. The DNA for the CDR3 is TGTGCCAGCAGTCTGCGGGAATTGTACCAAGAGACCCAGTACTTC. Protein: CASSLRELYQETQYF.

The chain couples TRBV29-1 to TRBJ1-4; no definite D call. Germline values: CDR1 SQVTM, CDR2 ANQGSEA. V lost 2 bases, J lost 11 bases, and 9 bases lay in between. CDR3 length equals 11 residues. The CDR3 protein is CSVEWRLKLFF. The CDR3 DNA follows: TGCAGCGTTGAATGGAGATTGAAACTGTTTTTT.

This clonotype showed up just a few times. This chain connects TRBV5-1 to TRBJ1-2; D ambiguous. V lost 0 bases to trimming and J lost 6 bases, with 9 bases between them. Germline V lookup: CDR1 SGHRS, CDR2 YFSETQ. The CDR3 is made up of 13 amino acids. This CDR3 is CASSLGRADGYTF. The CDR3, as DNA: TGCGCCAGCAGCTTGGGACGGGCGGATGGCTACACCTTC.

This clonotype has a handful of counts. The CDR3 DNA sequence: TGTGCCAGCAGCTTGGACGGGGAGGGCGCTGAAGCTTTCTTT. It translates to CASSLDGEGAEAFF. This chain uses TRBV5-6 with TRBJ1-1, with D unresolved. Germline CDR1 and CDR2: SGHDT and YYEEEE. The CDR3 sequence is 14 residues long. Trimming took 0 bases from V and 6 from J, leaving 12 bases between them.

In its sample, this clonotype was seen a few times. The rearrangement uses TRBV29-1 and TRBJ2-5, with 9 positions matching TRBD2. V gave up 7 bases and J gave up 1 base; unmatched junction bases: 7. The germline V gene has CDR1 SQVTM and CDR2 ANQGSEA. This CDR3 is 14 amino acids long. Here the CDR3 reads CSAAGSGGQETQYF. The CDR3 DNA reads TGCAGCGCCGCGGGTAGCGGGGGCCAAGAGACCCAGTACTTC.

This clonotype was counted only a few times. This chain joins TRBV6-2 or TRBV6-3 and TRBJ2-1; TRBD2 matches 7 bases. CDR1 MNHEY and CDR2 SVGEGT come from the germline V gene. This CDR3 spans 16 amino acids. With 5 bases clipped from V and 3 bases from J, the junction kept 10 bases outside the gene matches. The chain's CDR3 is CASSAHPLADYNEQFF. Here the CDR3 DNA reads TGTGCCAGCAGTGCACATCCTCTAGCGGACTACAATGAGCAGTTCTTC.

V and J are TRBV12-3 or TRBV12-4 and TRBJ2-1; 7 nucleotides agree with TRBD1. This CDR3 has 14 amino acids. V lost 5 bases, J lost 6 bases, and 7 bases stayed unmatched. CDR3 coding DNA: TGTGCCAGCAGTCCCCAGGACAGGCCCAATGAGCAGTTCTTC. Its protein is CASSPQDRPNEQFF.

This clonotype turned up a few times. The chain combines TRBV28 with TRBJ1-2; no reliable D call. The CDR3 contains 14 residues. Trimming cost V 2 bases and J 3 bases, with 10 bases left between them. Germline values: CDR1 MDHEN, CDR2 SYDVKM. The CDR3 reads CASSLVSPYYGYTF. In nucleotides, the CDR3 is TGTGCCAGCAGTTTAGTCTCTCCTTACTATGGCTACACCTTC.

This clonotype was recorded a few times. The chain has TRBV6-2 or TRBV6-3 and TRBJ1-1; no clear D. Germline V gene lookup returns CDR1 MNHEY and CDR2 SVGEGT. This CDR3 has 14 amino acids. Trimming removed 8 bases at V and 1 base at J, with 14 bases between. CDR3 protein: CASLDRRGNTEAFF. The CDR3 DNA is TGTGCCAGCCTCGATAGACGGGGGAACACTGAAGCTTTCTTT.

This clonotype has just a few counts. DNA of the CDR3: TGTGCCAGCAGTCGGGCCGGAGCTAGCGGGAGAAACGAGCAGTACTTC. Translating it yields CASSRAGASGRNEQYF. The chain uses TRBV14 and TRBJ2-7, with TRBD2 matching 10 bases. The CDR3 contains 16 residues. Germline lookup yields CDR1 SGHDN and CDR2 FVKESK. The V segment lost 6 bases and the J segment 5 bases; nucleotides outside the gene matches: 13. The full variable domain, its missing parts supplied by reference TRBV14 and TRBJ2-7, is EAGVTQFPSHSVIEKGQTVTLRCDPISGHDNLYWYRRVMGKEIKFLLHFVKESKQDESGMPNNRFLAERTGGTYSTLKVQPAELEDSGVYFCASSRAGASGRNEQYFGPGTRLTVT.

This chain links TRBV6-2 or TRBV6-3 with TRBJ1-1; weak D call: TRBD1 (6 bases). The CDR3 length is 12 residues. The ends were cut back, 6 bases at V and 6 bases at J, with 11 bases in the middle. Germline loops: CDR1 MNHEY, CDR2 SVGEGT. CDR3 region: CASSPGGPEAFF. The CDR3 region has the DNA TGTGCCAGCAGCCCCGGGGGCCCTGAAGCTTTCTTT.

There are a few counts of this clonotype. This rearrangement joins TRBV7-9 to TRBJ2-1; the D is unclear. Trimming left V 2 bases short and J 7 bases short, with 12 bases between. Per the germline V gene, CDR1 is SEHNR and CDR2 is FQNEAQ (reference sequence). The CDR3 runs 14 residues. DNA of the CDR3: TGTGCCAGCAGCTTACTCATGAGAGAAAATGAGCAGTTCTTC. Translation: CASSLLMRENEQFF.

The sample holds many counts of this clonotype. The chain carries TRBV6-1 and TRBJ1-4; weak D call: TRBD1 (5 bases). This CDR3 contains 14 residues. Germline assignment: CDR1 MNHNS and CDR2 SASEGT. The germline V and J ends were trimmed by 1 base and 6 bases, with 9 bases remaining between them. CDR3 bases: TGTGCCAGCAGTGAAGAACGGGGGGATGAAAAACTGTTTTTT. Amino acid sequence: CASSEERGDEKLFF.

The chain uses TRBV6-2 or TRBV6-3 and TRBJ2-7, with D hard to call. V gave up 0 bases and J gave up 7 bases, with 10 bases separating them. Germline V gene sequence: CDR1 MNHEY, CDR2 SVGEGT. The CDR3 contains 13 residues. CDR3 sequence: CASSYSPPREQYF. DNA of the CDR3: TGTGCCAGCAGTTACTCGCCCCCAAGGGAGCAGTACTTC.

This clonotype has only a few counts. The chain uses TRBV29-1 and TRBJ1-2; no definite D call. Germline V gene lookup returns CDR1 SQVTM and CDR2 ANQGSEA. Trimming stripped 3 bases from V and 4 bases from J, with 12 bases between. This CDR3 has 13 residues. This CDR3 reads CSVDWSSSYGYTF. The CDR3 region has the DNA TGCAGCGTTGATTGGTCGTCGTCCTATGGCTACACCTTC.

This clonotype was seen only a few times. The V and J genes are TRBV6-2 or TRBV6-3 and TRBJ2-2; 11 nucleotides align to TRBD2. V gave up 6 bases and J gave up 6 bases; unmatched junction bases: 6. Germline-derived CDR1 and CDR2 are MNHEY and SVGEGT. The CDR3 is 15 residues long. This CDR3 is CASREGLAEAGELFF. Here the CDR3 DNA reads TGTGCCAGCAGAGAGGGACTAGCGGAGGCCGGGGAGCTGTTTTTT.

There are a few counts of this clonotype. CDR3 sequence (DNA): TGTGCCAGCAACAGGGGCTGGAGTGGCTACACCTTC. This encodes CASNRGWSGYTF. The chain uses TRBV25-1 and TRBJ1-2, with 7 bases fitting TRBD1. The CDR3 consists of 12 residues. Germline values: CDR1 MGHDK, CDR2 SYGVNS. After removal of 7 bases from V and 7 bases from J, the junction contained 6 bases not matched to a gene.

The chain uses TRBV19 and TRBJ2-2; D uncertain. Trimming took 8 bases from V and 5 from J, leaving 24 bases between them. The germline V gene encodes CDR1 LNHDA and CDR2 SQIVND (reference sequence). This CDR3 is built from 17 residues. This CDR3 is CASEYGPGTALTGELFF. CDR3 DNA sequence: TGTGCCAGTGAATACGGACCGGGTACAGCTTTGACCGGGGAGCTGTTTTTT.

This clonotype has ten or more counts. The chain couples TRBV9 to TRBJ2-2; D call uncertain. The ends were cut back, 2 bases at V and 2 bases at J, with 1 base in the middle. From germline, CDR1 is SGDLS and CDR2 YYNGEE. CDR3 length: 12 amino acids. The CDR3 DNA follows: TGTGCCAGCAGCGTCAACACCGGGGAGCTGTTTTTT. This codes for CASSVNTGELFF.

This clonotype was counted ten times or more. The chain joins TRBV7-2 to TRBJ1-2; possible D gene TRBD1, 5 bases. V lost 5 bases and J lost 2, with 15 bases in between. In germline, CDR1 is SGHTA, CDR2 FQGNSA. The CDR3 has 15 amino acids. CDR3 loop: CASSLRDAWNYGYTF. In nucleotides, the CDR3 is TGTGCCAGCAGCCTTAGGGACGCCTGGAACTATGGCTACACCTTC.

This clonotype was observed a few times. This chain links TRBV11-2 with TRBJ2-1, with D hard to call. Germline CDR1 SGHAT, CDR2 FQNNGV. This CDR3 has 16 residues. V gave up 1 base and J gave up 1 base, with 11 bases separating them. For the CDR3, the DNA is TGTGCCAGCAGCTTAGTCACCGAGACTTCCTACAATGAGCAGTTCTTC. Its protein product is CASSLVTETSYNEQFF.

The chain is built from TRBV18 and TRBJ2-5; 7 nucleotides match TRBD1. This CDR3 contains 15 residues. The germline gives CDR1 KGHSH, CDR2 LQKENI. The J segment lost 1 base and the V segment lost 5 bases, leaving 7 bases of the junction unmatched. CDR3 protein: CASSAQGVGQETQYF. Here the CDR3 DNA reads TGTGCCAGCTCAGCGCAGGGGGTAGGCCAAGAGACCCAGTACTTC. The entire variable domain, with the rest obtained from reference TRBV18 and TRBJ2-5, is as follows: NAGVMQNPRHLVRRRGQEARLRCSPMKGHSHVYWYRQLPEEGLKFMVYLQKENIIDESGMPKERFSAEFPKEGPSILRIQQVVRGDSAAYFCASSAQGVGQETQYFGPGTRLLVL.

This clonotype occurred a few times. The V and J genes are TRBV2 and TRBJ2-2; TRBD2 agrees at 7 bases. The junction had 7 bases not matched to a gene; V was cut back by 10 bases and J by 2 bases. The CDR3 has 14 residues. Germline CDR1 and CDR2: SNHLY and FYNNEI. This chain's CDR3 is CAIAAGTNTGELFF. As DNA, the CDR3 is TGTGCCATCGCAGCGGGGACCAACACCGGGGAGCTGTTTTTT.